This T cell receptor beta chain was observed in a study of graft-versus-host responses after intestinal transplantation. Grafts had their tissue processed, releasing intraepithelial and lamina propria lymphocytes. The CDR3 is 13 amino acids. Clones were sequenced by immunoSEQ multiplex PCR, and TCRdb holds only the in-frame ones, with some missing. Of some 40,000 clones in the sample, roughly 87% were seen once. This sequence joins TRBV21-1 and TRBJ1-4; the tabulated D call, TRBD1, remains unverified against the DNA. TRBV21-1 is described as a pseudogene. The sequence was collected from a human patient who received an intestinal transplant, so some T cells may come from the graft donor. Sequenced here: ileum tissue, sampled more than 200 days after intestinal transplant. The CDR3 DNA sequence: TGTGCCAGCAGCCACGACAGATATGAAAAACTGTTTTTT. Its protein product is CASSHDRYEKLFF.